A single sample gave rise to the 20 T cell receptor beta chains below, sequenced in a study of T-cell reconstitution after alpha-beta-depleted transplantation in children. During its preparation, the TCRbeta library received unique molecular identifiers. Using its own MiXCR run on the PCR reads, TCRdb lists one record per CDR3 protein. This table holds just under 550,000 distinct CDR3 sequences, around 18% found once. The sequences come from PBMCs from the stem cell graft donor, collected from the stem cell graft. These receptors originate from a human donor who donated a stem cell graft to a child with acute lymphoblastic leukemia.

The rearrangement links TRBV6-6 to TRBJ1-5; D unclear. The CDR3 is 13 residues long. Germline V gene data show CDR1 as MNHNY and CDR2 as SVGAGI (reference sequence). V dropped 0 bases and J dropped 6 bases, with 6 bases sitting between them. As DNA, the CDR3 is TGTGCCAGCAGTTACTCCGAGTTTCAGCCCCAGCATTTT. Encoded protein: CASSYSEFQPQHF.

The genes are TRBV4-1 and TRBJ2-1; D uncertain. This CDR3 has 12 residues. Germline loops: CDR1 MGHRA, CDR2 YSYEKL. V was pared by 1 base and J by 15 bases, with 13 bases between. The CDR3 here is CASSQGRDHRFF. CDR3 bases: TGCGCCAGCAGCCAAGGAAGGGATCACCGGTTCTTC.

This clonotype has only a few counts. This sequence joins TRBV9 and TRBJ1-4; possible D gene TRBD1, 6 bases. The CDR3 contains 18 residues. V lost 2 bases to trimming and J lost 7 bases, with 24 bases between them. The germline V gene has CDR1 SGDLS and CDR2 YYNGEE. The CDR3 DNA sequence: TGTGCCAGCAGCGTTCTGCCCTTCGTAAGGGGGGAGGCTGAAAAACTGTTTTTT. It translates to CASSVLPFVRGEAEKLFF.

This clonotype came up a few times. The chain links TRBV13 to TRBJ2-1; tentatively, D is TRBD1 (5 bases). Trimming stripped 0 bases from V and 4 bases from J, with 19 bases between. Per the germline V gene, CDR1 is PRHDT and CDR2 is FYEKMQ (reference sequence). The CDR3 totals 18 residues. CDR3: CASSLGGLFGTGYNEQFF. For the CDR3, the DNA is TGTGCCAGCAGCTTAGGCGGTTTATTCGGAACAGGTTACAATGAGCAGTTCTTC.

This clonotype turned up a few times. This chain links TRBV20-1 with TRBJ2-3; 9 nucleotides line up with TRBD2. Trimming took 1 base from V and 2 from J; bases not matched to a gene: 10. From germline, CDR1 is DFQATT and CDR2 SNEGSKA (reference sequence). The length of the CDR3 is 17 residues. Here the CDR3 reads CSARAASGTPVTDTQYF. The CDR3 DNA reads TGCAGTGCTAGAGCTGCTAGCGGGACTCCCGTCACAGATACGCAGTATTTT.

In its sample, this clonotype was seen a few times. This likely comes from a read error, as the CDR3 has no conserved phenylalanine or tryptophan at its end. The DNA is left out, because the CDR3 cannot be placed on it with certainty; the CDR3 is given as TCRdb lists it. The chain has TRBV7-9 and TRBJ2-5; the table names TRBD2, a call not compared with the DNA. The CDR3 comprises 12 residues, both ends counted. The germline CDR1 and CDR2 sequences are SEHNR and FQNEAQ (reference sequence). CDR3 protein: CASSSIAGGLSL.

This sequence joins TRBV3-1 and TRBJ1-1; D is uncertain. V gave up 4 bases and J gave up 3 bases, with 12 bases separating them. The CDR3 sequence is 14 residues long. Germline V lookup: CDR1 LGHDT, CDR2 YNNKEL (reference sequence). The CDR3 region has the DNA TGTGCCAGCAGCCGTTCCGAATGGGACACTGAAGCTTTCTTT. This translates into CASSRSEWDTEAFF.

The chain employs TRBV6-1 and TRBJ1-2; possible D gene TRBD1, 5 bases. The CDR3 runs 18 residues. Looked up from germline, CDR1 is MNHNS and CDR2 is SASEGT. Trimming took off 5 bases at V and 2 bases at J, with 24 bases between the two ends. The CDR3 is CASSLRRDLPGENYGYTF. In DNA, the CDR3 is TGTGCCAGCAGTCTGAGGCGGGACCTCCCCGGGGAAAACTATGGCTACACCTTC.

This clonotype turned up a few times. J is TRBJ1-6 and V is TRBV5-1; 9 bases line up with TRBD1. Looked up from germline, CDR1 is SGHRS and CDR2 is YFSETQ. Unmatched junction bases numbered 9, after V lost 4 bases and J lost 10 bases. The CDR3 length is 15 residues. The CDR3 coding sequence is TGCGCCAGCAGCCTGGTGGGACAGGGTGACTCACCCCTCCACTTT. Translated: CASSLVGQGDSPLHF.

The chain combines TRBV20-1 with TRBJ2-5; unclear D gene. Per germline, CDR1 DFQATT and CDR2 SNEGSKA (reference sequence). The ends were cut back, 0 bases at V and 2 bases at J, with 13 bases in the middle. The CDR3 contains 15 residues. The CDR3, as DNA: TGCAGTGCTAGAGATTTAGAACCGACTCAAGAGACCCAGTACTTC. It yields the protein CSARDLEPTQETQYF.

The chain joins TRBV27 to TRBJ2-7; 9 bases agree with TRBD1. V trimming: 3 bases; J trimming: 2 bases; junction bases outside the gene matches: 5. This CDR3 is 15 amino acids long. Germline lookup yields CDR1 MNHEY and CDR2 SMNVEV (reference sequence). The DNA for the CDR3 is TGTGCCAGCAGTTTCCCGGGACAGGGCACCTACGAGCAGTACTTC. Amino acid sequence: CASSFPGQGTYEQYF.

This clonotype has only a few counts. The chain couples TRBV6-1 to TRBJ1-2; D remains ambiguous. Trimming removed 6 bases from V and 7 bases from J, with 21 bases in between. Germline values: CDR1 MNHNS, CDR2 SASEGT. The CDR3 has 15 residues. The CDR3: CASSRTRASQGGYTF. The CDR3 DNA sequence: TGTGCCAGCAGCCGAACTCGGGCTTCACAAGGTGGCTACACCTTC.

This clonotype was seen a few times. The chain recombines TRBV6-5 with TRBJ2-1, with D tentatively TRBD1 (5 bases). This CDR3 comprises 15 residues. The ends were cut back, 3 bases at V and 6 bases at J, with 15 bases in the middle. Germline values: CDR1 MNHEY, CDR2 SVGAGI. CDR3 amino acids: CASSYLQGSINEQFF. CDR3 DNA: TGTGCCAGCAGTTATCTCCAGGGTTCGATCAATGAGCAGTTCTTC.

This clonotype was seen more than once but under ten times. The DNA for the CDR3 is TGTGCCAGCAGCCTTGCGGGAGGAACTAGCACAGATACGCAGTATTTT. Its protein product is CASSLAGGTSTDTQYF. This chain links TRBV27 with TRBJ2-3, with 8 bases aligning to TRBD2. With V trimmed by 6 bases and J by 0 bases, 8 bases remained unmatched. This CDR3 contains 16 residues. In germline, CDR1 is MNHEY, CDR2 SMNVEV (reference sequence).

This chain joins TRBV5-1 and TRBJ1-2; no clear D. Germline V CDR1 and CDR2: SGHRS, YFSETQ. The CDR3 covers 14 residues. V lost 6 bases, J lost 5 bases, and 17 bases lay in between. The CDR3 loop is CASNRPGLTYGYTF. CDR3 bases: TGCGCCAGCAATCGACCGGGTCTAACATATGGCTACACCTTC.

The chain combines TRBV6-2 or TRBV6-3 with TRBJ2-7; D uncertain. The CDR3 consists of 12 residues. Germline V gene lookup returns CDR1 MNHEY and CDR2 SVGEGT. Trimming pared 6 bases from V and 3 bases from J, leaving 9 bases between. The DNA of the CDR3 is TGTGCCAGCAGACGTGACGACTACGAGCAGTACTTC. Its protein product is CASRRDDYEQYF.

The CDR3 DNA reads TGTGCCAGCAGCCTAGACCGGGGTACCACCTCTGGGGCCAACGTCCTGACTTTC. Translation gives CASSLDRGTTSGANVLTF. J is TRBJ2-6 and V is TRBV13; a possible D gene is TRBD2 (5 bases). This CDR3 contains 18 residues. V dropped 5 bases and J dropped 0 bases, with 17 bases sitting between them. CDR1 is PRHDT, CDR2 FYEKMQ, per germline (reference sequence).

The chain has TRBV5-4 and TRBJ2-5, with 8 nucleotides matching TRBD1. This CDR3 spans 15 amino acids. Germline CDR1 and CDR2: SGHNT and YYREEE (reference sequence). The V and J ends lost 7 bases and 4 bases, in that order; junction bases with no gene match: 12. CDR3 sequence: CASRDRTLLGETQYF. In DNA form, the CDR3 reads TGTGCCAGCCGGGACAGGACACTACTCGGAGAGACCCAGTACTTC.

The V call is TRBV7-9, the J call TRBJ2-3; D remains ambiguous. Deletions cut 6 bases from V and 1 base from J, with 14 bases between. Germline assignment: CDR1 SEHNR and CDR2 FQNEAQ (reference sequence). CDR3 length equals 15 residues. In nucleotides, the CDR3 is TGTGCCAGCAGATCGGGCCGAGGTGGCACAGATACGCAGTATTTT. Translation: CASRSGRGGTDTQYF.

The CDR3 coding sequence is TGTGCCAGCAGGTTCCTACAACCCATTGGGAATGAGCAGTTCTTC. Protein sequence: CASRFLQPIGNEQFF. The chain joins TRBV7-2 to TRBJ2-1; the D is unclear. Germline V gene data show CDR1 as SGHTA and CDR2 as FQGNSA. This CDR3 is 15 amino acids long. The germline V and J ends were trimmed by 6 bases and 7 bases, with 19 bases remaining between them.